This T cell receptor beta chain is drawn from a study of tumor T cells in aggressive B-cell lymphoma. The method was immunoSEQ multiplex PCR; TCRdb's version includes in-frame clones alone and lacks a portion of them. The data hold about 5,600 clones, with 70% to 85% observed a single time. The CDR3 length is 12 residues. The germline V gene encodes CDR1 SQVTM and CDR2 ANQGSEA. The V call is TRBV29-1, the J call TRBJ2-6, with 7 bases lining up with TRBD1. Sequenced: tumor tissue. The receptor comes from an adult with diffuse large B cell lymphoma. The CDR3 sequence is CATGSGANVLTF. The CDR3 DNA reads TGCGCGACAGGGTCTGGGGCCAACGTCCTGACTTTC.